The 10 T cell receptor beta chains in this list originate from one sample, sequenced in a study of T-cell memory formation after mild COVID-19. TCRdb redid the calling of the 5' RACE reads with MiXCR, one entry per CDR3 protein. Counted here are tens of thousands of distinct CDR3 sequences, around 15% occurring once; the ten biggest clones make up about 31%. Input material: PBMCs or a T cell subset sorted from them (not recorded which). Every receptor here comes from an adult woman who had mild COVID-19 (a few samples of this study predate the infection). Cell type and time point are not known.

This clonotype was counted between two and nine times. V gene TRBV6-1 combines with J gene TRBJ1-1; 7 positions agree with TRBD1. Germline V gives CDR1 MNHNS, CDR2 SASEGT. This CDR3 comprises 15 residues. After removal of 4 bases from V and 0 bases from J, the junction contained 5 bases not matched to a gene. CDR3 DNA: TGTGCCAGCAGTGTCGACAGGGTTCTGAACACTGAAGCTTTCTTT. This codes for CASSVDRVLNTEAFF.

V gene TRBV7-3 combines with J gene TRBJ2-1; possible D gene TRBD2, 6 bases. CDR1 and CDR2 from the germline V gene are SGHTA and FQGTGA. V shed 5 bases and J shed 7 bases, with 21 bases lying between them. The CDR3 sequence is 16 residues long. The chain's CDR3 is CASSLRDSGPANEQFF. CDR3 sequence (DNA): TGTGCCAGCAGCCTCCGGGACTCGGGGCCAGCGAATGAGCAGTTCTTC. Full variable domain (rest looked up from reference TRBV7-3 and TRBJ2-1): GAGVSQTPSNKVTEKGKYVELRCDPISGHTALYWYRQSLGQGPEFLIYFQGTGAADDSGLPNDRFFAVRPEGSVSTLKIQRTERGDSAVYLCASSLRDSGPANEQFFGPGTRLTVL.

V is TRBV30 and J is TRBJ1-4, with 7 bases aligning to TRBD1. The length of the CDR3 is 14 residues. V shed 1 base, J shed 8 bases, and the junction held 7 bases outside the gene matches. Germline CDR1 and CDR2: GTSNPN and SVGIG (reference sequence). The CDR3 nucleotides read TGTGCCTGGAGTGAAGGGCAGGGGGTGGAAAAACTGTTTTTT. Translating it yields CAWSEGQGVEKLFF.

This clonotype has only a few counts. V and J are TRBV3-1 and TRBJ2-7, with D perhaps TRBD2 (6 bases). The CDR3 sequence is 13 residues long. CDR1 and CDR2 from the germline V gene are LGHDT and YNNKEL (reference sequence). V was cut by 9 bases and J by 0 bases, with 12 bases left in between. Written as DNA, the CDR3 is TGTGCCAGTGGGGGGACTTTCTCCTACGAGCAGTACTTC. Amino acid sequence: CASGGTFSYEQYF.

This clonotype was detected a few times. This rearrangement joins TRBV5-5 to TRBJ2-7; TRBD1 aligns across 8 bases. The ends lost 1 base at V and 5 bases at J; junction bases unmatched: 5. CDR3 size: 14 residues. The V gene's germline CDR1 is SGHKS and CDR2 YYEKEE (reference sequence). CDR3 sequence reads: CASSLPGGRDEQYF. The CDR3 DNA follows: TGTGCCAGCAGCTTGCCAGGGGGCAGGGACGAGCAGTACTTC.

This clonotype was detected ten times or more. The CDR3: CASSFDSSYEQYF. The CDR3 coding sequence is TGTGCCAGCAGTTTCGACAGCTCCTACGAGCAGTACTTC. The gene calls are TRBV27 and TRBJ2-7; tentative D call: TRBD1 (5 bases). Germline V gene lookup returns CDR1 MNHEY and CDR2 SMNVEV (reference sequence). V was cut by 3 bases and J by 0 bases, with 6 bases left in between. The length of the CDR3 is 13 residues.

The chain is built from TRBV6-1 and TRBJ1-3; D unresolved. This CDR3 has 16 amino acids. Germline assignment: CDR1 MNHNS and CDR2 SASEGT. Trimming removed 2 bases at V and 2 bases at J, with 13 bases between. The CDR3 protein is CASSENGDSPGNTIYF. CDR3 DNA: TGTGCCAGCAGTGAAAATGGAGACTCTCCTGGAAACACCATATATTTT.

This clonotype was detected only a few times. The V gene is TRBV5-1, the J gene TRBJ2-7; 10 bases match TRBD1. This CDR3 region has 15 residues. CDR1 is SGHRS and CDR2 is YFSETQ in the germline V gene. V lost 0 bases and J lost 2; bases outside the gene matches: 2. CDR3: CASSLEDRGPYEQYF. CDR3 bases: TGCGCCAGCAGCTTGGAAGACAGGGGGCCCTACGAGCAGTACTTC.

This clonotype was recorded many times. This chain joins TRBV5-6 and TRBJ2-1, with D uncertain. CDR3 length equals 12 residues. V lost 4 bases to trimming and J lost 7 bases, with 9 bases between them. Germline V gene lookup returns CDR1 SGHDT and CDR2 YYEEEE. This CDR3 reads CASSPEANEQFF. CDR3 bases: TGTGCCAGCAGCCCGGAAGCTAATGAGCAGTTCTTC. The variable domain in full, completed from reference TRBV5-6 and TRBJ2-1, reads DAGVTQSPTHLIKTRGQQVTLRCSPKSGHDTVSWYQQALGQGPQFIFQYYEEEERQRGNFPDRFSGHQFPNYSSELNVNALLLGDSALYLCASSPEANEQFFGPGTRLTVL.

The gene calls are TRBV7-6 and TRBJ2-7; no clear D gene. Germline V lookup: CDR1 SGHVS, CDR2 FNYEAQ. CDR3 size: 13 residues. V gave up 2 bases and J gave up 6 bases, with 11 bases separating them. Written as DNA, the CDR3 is TGTGCCAGCAGCTTATTAGGTTTCTCCGAGCAGTACTTC. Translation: CASSLLGFSEQYF. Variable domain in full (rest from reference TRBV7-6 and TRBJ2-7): GAGVSQSPRYKVTKRGQDVALRCDPISGHVSLYWYRQALGQGPEFLTYFNYEAQQDKSGLPNDRFSAERPEGSISTLTIQRTEQRDSAMYRCASSLLGFSEQYFGPGTRLTVT.